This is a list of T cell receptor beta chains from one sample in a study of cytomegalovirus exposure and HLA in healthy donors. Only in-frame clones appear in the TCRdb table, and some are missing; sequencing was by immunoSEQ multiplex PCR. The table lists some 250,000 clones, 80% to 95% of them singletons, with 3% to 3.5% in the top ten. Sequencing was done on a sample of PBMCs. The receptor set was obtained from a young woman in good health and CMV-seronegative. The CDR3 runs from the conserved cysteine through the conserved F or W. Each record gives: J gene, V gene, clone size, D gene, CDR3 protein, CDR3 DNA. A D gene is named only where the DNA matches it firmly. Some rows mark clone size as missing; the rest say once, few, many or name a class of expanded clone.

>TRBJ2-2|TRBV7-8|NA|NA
CASSPLRGTNTGELFF
TGTGCCAGCAGCCCACTGAGGGGGACGAACACCGGGGAGCTGTTTTTT
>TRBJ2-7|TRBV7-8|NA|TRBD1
CASRPRSGGGYEQYF
TGTGCCAGCAGACCACGCTCAGGGGGCGGTTACGAGCAGTACTTC
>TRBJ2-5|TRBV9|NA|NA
CASSVGQGQETQYF
TGTGCCAGCAGCGTGGGGCAGGGCCAAGAGACCCAGTACTTC
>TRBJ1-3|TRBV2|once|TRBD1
CASSELGQGATGNTIYF
TGTGCCAGCAGTGAACTGGGACAGGGGGCTACTGGAAACACCATATATTTT
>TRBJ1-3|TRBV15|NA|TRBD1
CATSGGQGSSDGNTIYF
TGTGCCACCAGCGGGGGACAGGGATCCTCAGACGGAAACACCATATATTTT
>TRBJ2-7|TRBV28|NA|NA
CAIGGGFYYEQYF
TGTGCCATCGGAGGGGGTTTTTACTACGAGCAGTACTTC
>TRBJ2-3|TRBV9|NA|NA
CASSVSSTDTQYF
TGTGCCAGCAGCGTAAGTAGCACAGATACGCAGTATTTT
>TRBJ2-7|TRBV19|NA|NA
CASTPRPGYEQYF
TGTGCCAGTACCCCACGTCCTGGGTACGAGCAGTACTTC
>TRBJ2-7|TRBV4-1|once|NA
CASSQVLAGSVFEQYF
TGCGCCAGCAGCCAAGTCCTAGCAGGGAGTGTTTTCGAGCAGTACTTC
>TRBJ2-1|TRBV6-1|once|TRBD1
CASSERTGSAEQFF
TGTGCCAGCAGTGAAAGGACAGGCTCGGCGGAGCAGTTCTTC
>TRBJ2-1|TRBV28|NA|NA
CASSRSSLLVEQFF
TGTGCCAGCAGTCGGAGTTCTCTTTTGGTAGAGCAGTTCTTC
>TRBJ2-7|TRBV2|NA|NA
CASKTLGGIGYEQYF
TGTGCCAGCAAGACGTTAGGTGGAATCGGCTACGAGCAGTACTTC
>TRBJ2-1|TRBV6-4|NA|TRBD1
CASREQGLGYNEQFF
TGTGCCAGCAGAGAACAGGGGCTGGGCTACAATGAGCAGTTCTTC
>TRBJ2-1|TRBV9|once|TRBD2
CASSVVGLAGVNEQFF
TGTGCCAGCAGCGTAGTTGGACTAGCGGGAGTCAATGAGCAGTTCTTC
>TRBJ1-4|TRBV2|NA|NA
CASRGRTANEKLFF
TGTGCCAGCAGAGGAAGGACCGCCAATGAAAAACTGTTTTTT
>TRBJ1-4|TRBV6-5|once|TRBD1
CASRRDRVNEKLFF
TGTGCCAGCAGGCGGGACAGGGTCAATGAAAAACTGTTTTTT
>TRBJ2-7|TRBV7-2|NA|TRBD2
CASSLASGTYEQYF
TGTGCCAGCAGCTTAGCAAGCGGGACCTACGAGCAGTACTTC
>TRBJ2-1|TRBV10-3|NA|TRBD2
CAIRSEGTSGSLYNEQFF
TGTGCCATCAGAAGTGAAGGGACTAGCGGGAGCCTTTACAATGAGCAGTTCTTC
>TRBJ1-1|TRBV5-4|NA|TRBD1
CASSLLGTGGTEAFF
TGTGCCAGCAGCTTGTTGGGGACAGGGGGGACTGAAGCTTTCTTT
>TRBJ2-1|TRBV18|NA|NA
CASSPLSASRGDEQFF
TGTGCCAGCTCACCACTATCGGCTAGCCGAGGGGATGAGCAGTTCTTC
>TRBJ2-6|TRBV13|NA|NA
CASSIRGMGANVLTF
TGTGCCAGCAGTATTAGGGGGATGGGGGCCAACGTCCTGACTTTC
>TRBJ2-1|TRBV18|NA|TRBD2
CASSPTSGSYNEQFF
TGTGCCAGCTCACCGACTAGCGGCTCCTACAATGAGCAGTTCTTC
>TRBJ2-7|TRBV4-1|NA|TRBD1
CASSPIRDRGHLTYEQYF
TGCGCCAGCAGCCCTATCCGGGACAGGGGCCACCTAACCTACGAGCAGTACTTC
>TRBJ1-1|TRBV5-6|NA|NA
CASSVHGYTEAFF
TGTGCCAGCAGCGTCCATGGATACACTGAAGCTTTCTTT
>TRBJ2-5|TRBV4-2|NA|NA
CASSPRGNQETQYF
TGTGCCAGCAGCCCCAGGGGTAACCAAGAGACCCAGTACTTC
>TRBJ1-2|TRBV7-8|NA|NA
CASSLGPQGSHYGYTF
TGTGCCAGCAGCTTAGGTCCCCAGGGGAGTCACTATGGCTACACCTTC